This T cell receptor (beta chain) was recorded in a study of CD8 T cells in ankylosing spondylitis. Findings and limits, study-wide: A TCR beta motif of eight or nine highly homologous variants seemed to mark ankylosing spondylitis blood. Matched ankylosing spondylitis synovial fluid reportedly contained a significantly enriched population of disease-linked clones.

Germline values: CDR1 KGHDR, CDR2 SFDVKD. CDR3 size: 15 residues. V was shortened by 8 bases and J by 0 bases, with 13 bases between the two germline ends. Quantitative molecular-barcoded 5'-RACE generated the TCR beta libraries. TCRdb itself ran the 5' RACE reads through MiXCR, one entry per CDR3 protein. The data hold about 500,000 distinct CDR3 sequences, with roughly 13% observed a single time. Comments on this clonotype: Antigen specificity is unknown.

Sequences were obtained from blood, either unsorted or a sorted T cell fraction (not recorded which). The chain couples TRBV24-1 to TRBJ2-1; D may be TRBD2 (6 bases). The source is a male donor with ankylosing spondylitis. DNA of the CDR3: TGTGCCACCACGGGCGGGGCTGACTCCTACAATGAGCAGTTCTTC. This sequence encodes CATTGGADSYNEQFF.